This TCR beta chain appears in the sequencing data of a study of T cell repertoires in cytomegalovirus infection. Study-level background: Matching HLA type, along with CMV infection, was indicated by public TCR beta signatures.

TCRdb re-called the reads with MiXCR, one entry per CDR3 protein. The sample lists approximately 750,000 distinct CDR3 sequences, under 40% occurring once. This CDR3 has 18 amino acids. The V gene end was trimmed by 5 bases and the J gene end by 6 bases; junction bases not matched to a gene: 15. CDR1 SGHVS and CDR2 FQNEAQ come from the germline V gene. Regarding the study as a whole: CMV-specific HLA-C-restricted TCR beta clonotypes dominated the ex vivo response.

This clonotype occurred many times. Its cognate antigen is unknown. The sequenced sample consisted of PBMCs. The genes are TRBV7-8 and TRBJ2-1, with 11 nucleotides matching TRBD2. This TCR was sampled from a human donor in good health (CMV status not recorded). Some clones in this sample may be carry-over from other donors' samples. DNA of the CDR3: TGTGCCAGCAGCCCCCCCCCTGTGACTAGCGGGACATTCAATGAGCAGTTCTTC. Its translation: CASSPPPVTSGTFNEQFF.